This record concerns one T cell receptor (beta chain) sequence. This may be a read error: a much more frequent sequence differs by one nucleotide. The data were taken from a study of T cells in Graves' hyperthyroidism and ophthalmopathy. At the level of the study: Before any treatment, at initial diagnosis, peripheral blood was collected.

Amplified regions were TCR beta CDR3 sequences from RNA transcripts. The primer set for the first-round RT-PCR of the TCR CDR3 was HTBI. Via MiXCR, TCRdb re-called the multiplex PCR reads, giving one row per CDR3 protein. The sample yields 600,000 or so distinct CDR3 sequences, more than 13% seen once. From germline, CDR1 is SGHTA and CDR2 FQGTGA. This CDR3 contains 15 residues. The chain is built from TRBV7-3 and TRBJ2-7, with D possibly called TRBD1 or TRBD2 (5 bases each). Sequencing was performed on blood. The receptor was derived from a woman aged 18-35 years with Graves' ophthalmopathy. The CDR3 region has the DNA TGTGCCAGCGGCTTAACGTACGGGGCCCCTAACGAGCAGTACTTC. Its protein product is CASGLTYGAPNEQYF.